These 13 T cell receptor beta chains were all obtained from the same sample, sequenced in a study of tumor-infiltrating lymphocytes in primary liver carcinoma. Researchers generated TCR beta cDNA from around 510 ng of total RNA, relying on a constant-region primer. Three rounds of nested multiplex PCR with slightly modified ARM-PCR produced TCR beta libraries. Rounds one and two of PCR, each of roughly 10 cycles, were primed with TRBV1-TRBV30 forward primers and a C-beta reverse primer. TCRdb reanalysed the multiplex PCR reads using MiXCR and keeps one entry per CDR3 protein. The table has under 30,000 distinct CDR3 sequences, around 84% seen once. Co-extraction of RNA and DNA was performed on about 19-32 mg of unsorted bulk tissue. Sequenced sample: liver tumor tissue from sampling region 3. Subset in this sample: tumor region T3, left-lateral pole. The origin of the receptors is a middle-aged man with primary liver carcinoma and hepatitis B virus infection.

This clonotype was recorded at least ten times. This sequence joins TRBV10-3 and TRBJ2-3, with TRBD2 matching 13 bases. CDR1 and CDR2 (germline): ENHRY, SYGVKD. Losses at the gene ends were 0 bases for V and 6 bases for J; bases not matched to a gene: 0. The CDR3 length is 15 residues. The CDR3 DNA reads as TGTGCCATCAGTGAGTCGACTAGCGGGAGGGATACGCAGTATTTT. Residues: CAISESTSGRDTQYF.

This clonotype has at least ten counts. The rearrangement uses TRBV5-1 and TRBJ2-3; weak D call: TRBD1 (6 bases). The germline gives CDR1 SGHRS, CDR2 YFSETQ. V lost 4 bases to trimming and J lost 2 bases, with 11 bases between them. This CDR3 is 14 amino acids long. CDR3 DNA sequence: TGCGCCAGCAGCGAGGGACACCCCACAGATACGCAGTATTTT. Translation: CASSEGHPTDTQYF.

This clonotype was observed once. This clone may be a read error of a much larger clone one base away. The rearrangement joins TRBV6-5 to TRBJ1-1; D is ambiguous. The germline V gene encodes CDR1 MNHEY and CDR2 SVGAGI. There are 13 residues in the CDR3. Written as DNA, the CDR3 is TGTACCAGCAGTTTAGTGTGGAACACTGAAGCTTTCTTT. Protein sequence: CTSSLVWNTEAFF.

In this sample, this clonotype turned up a few times. Since the CDR3 does not end with the conserved phenylalanine or tryptophan, this likely comes from a read error. The V call is TRBV29-1, the J call TRBJ2-1; D perhaps matches TRBD1 (6 bases). The CDR3 covers 12 residues. The germline gives CDR1 SQVTM, CDR2 ANQGSEA. For the CDR3, the DNA is TGCAGTGCCCGCCCAAGGGGGAATGAGCAGTTCTTA. This codes for CSARPRGNEQFL.

Worth noting for this clonotype: The conserved phenylalanine or tryptophan is not found at the CDR3 terminus, so this likely reflects a read error. The rearrangement links TRBV11-2 to TRBJ2-5; 8 positions agree with TRBD2. Germline-derived CDR1 and CDR2 are SGHAT and FQNNGV. The ends lost 10 bases at V and 3 bases at J; junction bases unmatched: 16. The CDR3 loop spans 16 amino acids. Here the CDR3 DNA reads TGTGCCAACGGCCATACTCCTGGCGGGGGGAAAGAGACCCAGTACTTA. The encoded protein is CANGHTPGGGKETQYL.

This clonotype was seen just once. The chain combines TRBV4-1 with TRBJ2-7; D is undetermined. There are 13 residues in the CDR3. Germline CDR1 is MGHRA and CDR2 is YSYEKL. V was pared by 1 base and J by 2 bases, with 6 bases between. This CDR3 reads CASSQVLPYEQYF. Here the CDR3 DNA reads TGCGCCAGCAGCCAAGTCCTACCCTACGAGCAGTACTTC.

In its sample, this clonotype ranks as medium-sized. The gene calls are TRBV5-5 and TRBJ2-1, with D maybe TRBD2 (6 bases). The CDR3 has 16 amino acids. CDR1 and CDR2 (germline): SGHKS, YYEKEE (reference sequence). Trimming removed 6 bases at V and 2 bases at J, with 18 bases between. The CDR3 DNA reads TGTGCCAGCATCAGGGATGGGGAGGACACCTACAATGAGCAGTTCTTC. This translates into CASIRDGEDTYNEQFF. The full variable domain, completed using reference TRBV5-5 and TRBJ2-1, is DAGVTQSPTHLIKTRGQQVTLRCSPISGHKSVSWYQQVLGQGPQFIFQYYEKEERGRGNFPDRFSARQFPNYSSELNVNALLLGDSALYLCASIRDGEDTYNEQFFGPGTRLTVL.

A note on this clonotype: One end of the junction does not line up with germline, which may come from a read error. The chain carries TRBV11-2 and TRBJ2-7; D is undetermined. This CDR3 spans 14 amino acids. In germline, CDR1 is SGHAT, CDR2 FQNNGV. Here the CDR3 DNA reads TGTACCAGCAGCTTAGATTTTGGTGGATGGGATCAGTACTTC. Its protein product is CTSSLDFGGWDQYF.

A remark on this clonotype: At one end, the junction sequence differs from germline, possibly due to a read error. This chain links TRBV11-3 with TRBJ2-2, with D perhaps TRBD2 (5 bases). This CDR3 has 15 amino acids. The germline gives CDR1 SGHNT, CDR2 YENEEA. The CDR3 DNA is TGTGCCAGGTTGCGCCTTAAACCCATCACCTGGGAGCTGTTCTTT. Its protein is CARLRLKPITWELFF.

This clonotype was detected a few times. This likely comes from a read error, as the CDR3 has no conserved phenylalanine or tryptophan at its end. V and J are TRBV11-2 and TRBJ1-4; unclear D gene. CDR1 SGHAT and CDR2 FQNNGV come from the germline V gene. There are 15 residues in the CDR3. CDR3 DNA sequence: TGTGCCAGTAGCTTAGACGGGTTCGCTAACGAAAAACTGTTTTAT. Protein sequence: CASSLDGFANEKLFY.

This clonotype was recorded at least ten times. Here the CDR3 omits its conserved ending phenylalanine or tryptophan, so a read error is the likely source. The rearrangement joins TRBV4-1 to TRBJ2-2; 7 positions agree with TRBD2. Unmatched junction bases numbered 12, after V lost 3 bases and J lost 2 bases. The CDR3 contains 18 residues. CDR1 and CDR2 from the germline V gene are MGHRA and YSYEKL. CDR3 nucleotides: TGCGCCAGCAGCCACGGGAAGGGCGGGAGTATAAACACCGGGGAGCTGTTTTAT. Translated: CASSHGKGGSINTGELFY.

As concerns this clonotype: The CDR3 end shows no conserved phenylalanine or tryptophan, and so a read error is likely. The V call is TRBV29-1, the J call TRBJ1-1; 8 bases fit TRBD1. V gave up 6 bases and J gave up 2 bases; unmatched junction bases: 2. The germline V gene has CDR1 SQVTM and CDR2 ANQGSEA. The CDR3 consists of 12 residues. In DNA, the CDR3 is TGCAGCGTAGGACAGGGTAACACTGAAGCTTTCATT. It encodes CSVGQGNTEAFI.

On this clonotype itself: One end of the junction is discordant with germline, which a read error may explain. The chain links TRBV29-1 to TRBJ2-5; TRBD1 might be the D (5 bases). Germline-derived CDR1 and CDR2 are SQVTM and ANQGSEA. The CDR3 consists of 13 residues. The CDR3 here is CSVEGTSKETQYF. CDR3 in DNA: TGCAGCGTTGAAGGGACATCTAAAGAAACCCAGTACTTC.